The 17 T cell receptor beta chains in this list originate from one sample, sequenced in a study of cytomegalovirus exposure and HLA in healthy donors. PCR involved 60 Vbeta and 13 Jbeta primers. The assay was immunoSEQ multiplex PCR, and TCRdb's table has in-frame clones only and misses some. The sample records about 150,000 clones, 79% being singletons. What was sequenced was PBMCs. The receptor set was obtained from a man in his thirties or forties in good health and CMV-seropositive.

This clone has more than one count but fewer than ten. CDR3 coding DNA: TGTGCCAGGCAGGGGGGCAATAGCAATCAGCCCCAGCATTTT. Its protein product is CARQGGNSNQPQHF. This chain links TRBV5-3 with TRBJ1-5, with 7 bases identical to TRBD1. TRBV5-3 is an ORF for which the function is uncertain. The CDR3 covers 14 residues. With V trimmed by 8 bases and J by 0 bases, 5 bases remained unmatched.

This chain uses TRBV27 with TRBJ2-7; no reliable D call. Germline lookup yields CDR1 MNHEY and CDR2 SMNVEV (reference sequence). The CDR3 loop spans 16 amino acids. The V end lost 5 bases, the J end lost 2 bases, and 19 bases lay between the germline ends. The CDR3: CASSQRFGIPTYEQYF. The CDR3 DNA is TGTGCCAGCAGTCAGAGGTTTGGCATCCCCACCTACGAGCAGTACTTC.

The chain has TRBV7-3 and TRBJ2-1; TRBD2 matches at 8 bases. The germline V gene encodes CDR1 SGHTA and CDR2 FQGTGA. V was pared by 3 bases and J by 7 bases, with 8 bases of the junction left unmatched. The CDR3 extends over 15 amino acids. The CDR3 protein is CASSFNGRAGNEQFF. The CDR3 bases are TGTGCCAGCAGCTTCAACGGGAGGGCGGGGAATGAGCAGTTCTTC.

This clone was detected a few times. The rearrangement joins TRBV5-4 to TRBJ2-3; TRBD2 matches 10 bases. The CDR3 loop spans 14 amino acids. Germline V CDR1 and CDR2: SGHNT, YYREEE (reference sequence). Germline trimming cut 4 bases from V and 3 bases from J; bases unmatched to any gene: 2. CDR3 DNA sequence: TGTGCCAGCAGCAGGACTAGCGGAACAGATACGCAGTATTTT. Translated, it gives CASSRTSGTDTQYF.

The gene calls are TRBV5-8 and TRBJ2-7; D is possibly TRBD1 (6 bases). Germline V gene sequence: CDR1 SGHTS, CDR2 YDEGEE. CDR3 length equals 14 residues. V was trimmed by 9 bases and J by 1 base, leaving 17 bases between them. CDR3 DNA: TGTGCCACCATTTTGGGACACTCATCCTACGAGCAGTACTTC. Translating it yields CATILGHSSYEQYF.

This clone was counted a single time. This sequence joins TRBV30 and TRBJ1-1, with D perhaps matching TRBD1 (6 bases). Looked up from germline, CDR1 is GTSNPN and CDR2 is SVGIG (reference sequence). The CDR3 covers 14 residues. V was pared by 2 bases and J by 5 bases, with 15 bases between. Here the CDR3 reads CAWSRTDSGTEAFF. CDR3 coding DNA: TGTGCCTGGAGTCGGACAGACTCAGGGACTGAAGCTTTCTTT.

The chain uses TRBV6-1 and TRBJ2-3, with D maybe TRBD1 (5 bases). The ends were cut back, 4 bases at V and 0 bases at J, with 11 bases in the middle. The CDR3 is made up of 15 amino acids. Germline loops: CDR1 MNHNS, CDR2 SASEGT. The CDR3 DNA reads TGTGCCAGCAGTGGGACACCATATAGCACAGATACGCAGTATTTT. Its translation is CASSGTPYSTDTQYF.

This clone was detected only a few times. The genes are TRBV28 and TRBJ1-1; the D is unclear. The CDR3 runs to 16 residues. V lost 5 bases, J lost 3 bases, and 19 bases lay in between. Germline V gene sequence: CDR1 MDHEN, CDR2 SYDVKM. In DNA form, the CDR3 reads TGTGCCAGCAGTCCCCCGAGGGTCTATAGGGACACTGAAGCTTTCTTT. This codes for CASSPPRVYRDTEAFF.

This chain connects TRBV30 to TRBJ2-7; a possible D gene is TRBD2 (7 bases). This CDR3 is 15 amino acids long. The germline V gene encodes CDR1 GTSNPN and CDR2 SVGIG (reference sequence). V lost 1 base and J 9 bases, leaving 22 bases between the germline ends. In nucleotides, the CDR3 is TGTGCCTGGAGTGGCTCCGGGACACCTGGGAGGGGGCAGTACTTC. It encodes CAWSGSGTPGRGQYF.

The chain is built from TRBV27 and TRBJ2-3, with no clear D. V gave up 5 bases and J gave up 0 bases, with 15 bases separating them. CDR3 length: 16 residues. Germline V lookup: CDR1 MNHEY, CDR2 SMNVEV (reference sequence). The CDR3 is CASSLTRLTSTDTQYF. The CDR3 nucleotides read TGTGCCAGCAGTCTCACCCGCCTTACTAGCACAGATACGCAGTATTTT.

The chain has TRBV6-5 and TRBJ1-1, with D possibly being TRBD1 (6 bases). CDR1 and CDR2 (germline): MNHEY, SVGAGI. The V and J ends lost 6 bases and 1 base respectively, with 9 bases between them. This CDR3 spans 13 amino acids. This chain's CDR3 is CASRIGGNTEAFF. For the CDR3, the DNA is TGTGCCAGCAGGATAGGGGGGAACACTGAAGCTTTCTTT.

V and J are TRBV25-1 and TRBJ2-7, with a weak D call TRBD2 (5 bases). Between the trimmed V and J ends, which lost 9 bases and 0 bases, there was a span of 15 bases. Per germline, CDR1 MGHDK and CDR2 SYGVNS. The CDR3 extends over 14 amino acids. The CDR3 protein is CASRGGLSSYEQYF. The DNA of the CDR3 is TGTGCCAGTAGAGGAGGACTGAGCTCCTACGAGCAGTACTTC.

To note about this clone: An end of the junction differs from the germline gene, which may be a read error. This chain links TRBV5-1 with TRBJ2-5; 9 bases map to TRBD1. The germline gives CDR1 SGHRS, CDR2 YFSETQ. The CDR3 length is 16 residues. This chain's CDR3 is CASSFVGTGQGHSVNF. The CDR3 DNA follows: TGCGCCAGCAGCTTTGTGGGGACGGGACAGGGCCACTCCGTCAACTTC.

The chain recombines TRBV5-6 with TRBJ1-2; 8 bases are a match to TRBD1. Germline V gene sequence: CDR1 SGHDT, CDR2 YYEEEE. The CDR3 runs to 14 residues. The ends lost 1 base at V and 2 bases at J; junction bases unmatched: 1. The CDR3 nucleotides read TGTGCCAGCAGCTTGCGACAGGGGAACTATGGCTACACCTTC. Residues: CASSLRQGNYGYTF.

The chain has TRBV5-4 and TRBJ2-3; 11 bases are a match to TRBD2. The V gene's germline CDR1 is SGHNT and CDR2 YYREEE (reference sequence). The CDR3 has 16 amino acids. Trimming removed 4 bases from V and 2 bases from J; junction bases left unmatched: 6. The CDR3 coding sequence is TGTGCCAGCAGCGGTAGCGGGGGGGTCTTCACAGATACGCAGTATTTT. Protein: CASSGSGGVFTDTQYF.

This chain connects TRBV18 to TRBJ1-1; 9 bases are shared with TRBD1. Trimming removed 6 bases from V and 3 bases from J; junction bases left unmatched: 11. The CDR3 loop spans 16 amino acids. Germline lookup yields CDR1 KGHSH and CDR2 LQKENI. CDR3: CASSRPTGTGYTEAFF. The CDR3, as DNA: TGTGCCAGCTCTCGACCTACCGGGACAGGGTACACTGAAGCTTTCTTT.

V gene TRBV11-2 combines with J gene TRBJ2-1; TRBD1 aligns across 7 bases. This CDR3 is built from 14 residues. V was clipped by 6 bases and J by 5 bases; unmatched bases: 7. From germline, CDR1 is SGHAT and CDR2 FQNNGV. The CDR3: CASRTGTTNNEQFF. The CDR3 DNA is TGTGCCAGCAGGACAGGGACAACGAACAATGAGCAGTTCTTC.